Sequencing of this T cell receptor (beta chain) was carried out in a study of response to subunit inactivated influenza vaccine. Study results and limitations: Each seasonal influenza vaccination recruits few new T cells, the authors suggested.

This clonotype was detected ten times or more. Its antigen is undetermined. The CDR3 contains 11 residues. The ends were cut back, 8 bases at V and 11 bases at J, with 15 bases in the middle. TCRdb ran MiXCR on the RT-PCR reads and lists one entry per CDR3 protein. The sample contains about 520,000 distinct CDR3 sequences, less than 30% of which appear only once. This TCR came from a man aged 50 to 59 who received an inactivated influenza vaccine. Source: CD4+ T cells sorted from PBMCs, taken about 5 days after vaccination. V gene TRBV12-3 or TRBV12-4 combines with J gene TRBJ1-1; D gene uncertain. In DNA form, the CDR3 reads TGTGCCAGCGGACGGGGTGTAGGGGCTTTCTTT. Protein: CASGRGVGAFF.